A selection of T cell receptor beta chains follows, all from one sample in a study of regulatory T cells in long-lasting Graves disease. TCRdb reprocessed the multiplex PCR reads with MiXCR, giving one entry per CDR3 protein. The data show 400,000 to 500,000 distinct CDR3 sequences, with less than 15% seen just once and under 20% held by the top ten. This sample was also put to use in a study of T cells in Graves' hyperthyroidism and ophthalmopathy.

The source was peripheral blood mononuclear cells (PBMCs), collected at new diagnosis, from a patient treated with antithyroid drugs. These TCRs come from a woman between 50 and 59 years old with Graves disease. Both conserved end residues are part of each CDR3. Where a row states a size, it is once, few, many or the class of an expanded clone; other rows omit it.

size: few
V: TRBV12-3/TRBV12-4
CDR3: CASSPRTGISGANVLTF

size: few
V: TRBV28
CDR3: CASSPGAGVGCGYTF

size: -
V: TRBV4-1
CDR3: CASSQDREGQGSWVDIQYF

size: many
V: TRBV2
CDR3: CASAGLAGDTQYF

size: many
V: TRBV28
CDR3: CASAPLTATGLSNQPQHF

size: -
V: TRBV20-1
CDR3: CSARRQGWANQPQHF

size: -
V: TRBV10-3
CDR3: CAISESTGSNSPLHF

size: few
V: TRBV30
CDR3: CAWSGPMYEQYF

size: many
V: TRBV10-3
CDR3: CAITGQTDSPLHF

size: -
V: TRBV5-5
CDR3: CASSFWARTGNFNEQFF

size: many
V: TRBV27
CDR3: CASSLVEGRNTEAFF

size: few
V: TRBV6-2/TRBV6-3
CDR3: CASTAADASSTDTQYF

size: few
V: TRBV7-9
CDR3: CASSLGGKLSNYGYTF

size: few
V: TRBV30
CDR3: CAWNVGRERETQYF

size: many
V: TRBV20-1
CDR3: CSASGPQRLRFYNEQFF

size: few
V: TRBV4-1
CDR3: CASSQELVSNQPQHF

size: -
V: TRBV6-1
CDR3: CASRPWADHGYTF

size: many
V: TRBV30
CDR3: CAWSVLRRTSYFTGELFF

size: -
V: TRBV24-1
CDR3: CATSDFRGQADTQYF

size: few
V: TRBV2
CDR3: CASSDGVSGNTIYF

size: many
V: TRBV7-8
CDR3: CASSYRQLTDTQYF

size: many
V: TRBV5-1
CDR3: CASSLEPTQGDTEAFF

size: -
V: TRBV4-1
CDR3: CASSLNGVNTEAFF

size: -
V: TRBV5-1
CDR3: CASSLDEWERVTGELFF

size: many
V: TRBV28
CDR3: CASKPAPGNEKLFF

size: -
V: TRBV7-6
CDR3: CASSLDRTALHF

size: -
V: TRBV10-1
CDR3: CASSDSGINEQFF

size: few
V: TRBV6-9
CDR3: CASSYTAASSGNTIYF

size: many
V: TRBV30
CDR3: CAWAQGTEAFF